Below, 20 T cell receptor beta chains from the same sample are listed, as sequenced in a study of yellow fever vaccine responses in identical twins. TCRdb re-derived calls from the RT-PCR reads in MiXCR, one entry per CDR3 protein. The sample lists roughly 2,600 distinct CDR3 sequences, less than 85% seen once, with around 9.2% in the top ten. The sample here was T cells from blood (PBMCs), unsorted or a sorted subset (not recorded which), taken before or after yellow fever vaccination (not recorded which). The source is a female donor who received the yellow fever vaccine.

The genes are TRBV2 and TRBJ1-3; D gene uncertain. The CDR3 loop spans 14 amino acids. Per the germline V gene, CDR1 is SNHLY and CDR2 is FYNNEI. Trimming left V 6 bases short and J 7 bases short, with 16 bases between. CDR3 protein: CASSPSGLVNTIYF. CDR3 bases: TGTGCCAGCAGCCCCTCCGGGTTGGTCAACACCATATATTTT.

Worth noting for this clonotype: The junction departs from the called germline gene at one end, perhaps through a read error. The rearrangement links TRBV11-1 to TRBJ2-2; 12 positions match TRBD1. Germline CDR1 is SGHAT and CDR2 is FQDESV (reference sequence). The CDR3 length is 17 residues. CDR3 in amino acids: CASRLGTGGWNTGELFF. CDR3 nucleotide sequence: TGTGCCAGCAGATTAGGGACAGGGGGCTGGAACACCGGGGAGCTGTTTTTT.

This chain connects TRBV11-3 to TRBJ2-3; the D gene is possibly TRBD2 (6 bases). The CDR3 covers 13 residues. Trimming left V 5 bases short and J 3 bases short, with 9 bases between. Germline CDR1 and CDR2: SGHNT and YENEEA. DNA of the CDR3: TGTGCCAGCAGCCGACTAGAGACAGATACGCAGTATTTT. Translating it yields CASSRLETDTQYF. Combining the CDR3 with reference TRBV11-3 and TRBJ2-3 gives the whole variable domain EAGVVQSPRYKIIEKKQPVAFWCNPISGHNTLYWYLQNLGQGPELLIRYENEEAVDDSQLPKDRFSAERLKGVDSTLKIQPAELGDSAVYLCASSRLETDTQYFGPGTRLTVL.

The V gene is TRBV4-1, the J gene TRBJ1-5; a possible D gene is TRBD1 (6 bases). This CDR3 contains 15 residues. V shed 3 bases and J shed 7 bases, with 16 bases lying between them. The germline V gene encodes CDR1 MGHRA and CDR2 YSYEKL. The CDR3 loop reads CASSQTGQPGQPQHF. DNA for the CDR3: TGCGCCAGCAGCCAGACGGGACAACCTGGACAGCCCCAGCATTTT.

The chain combines TRBV2 with TRBJ1-5; D ambiguous. Between the trimmed V and J ends, which lost 5 bases and 3 bases, there was a span of 8 bases. The CDR3 spans 13 residues. Germline loops: CDR1 SNHLY, CDR2 FYNNEI. For the CDR3, the DNA is TGTGCCAGCAGTATAACAGTCAATCAGCCCCAGCATTTT. Its protein is CASSITVNQPQHF.

The rearrangement uses TRBV30 and TRBJ2-1, with D unresolved. V lost 0 bases and J 2 bases, leaving 8 bases between the germline ends. Germline CDR1 GTSNPN, CDR2 SVGIG (reference sequence). This CDR3 comprises 14 residues. CDR3 in amino acids: CAWSVLFPYNEQFF. CDR3 coding DNA: TGTGCCTGGAGTGTCCTGTTTCCCTACAATGAGCAGTTCTTC.

This chain joins TRBV6-1 and TRBJ2-7, with D possibly matching TRBD1 (6 bases). Germline CDR1 MNHNS, CDR2 SASEGT. The CDR3 contains 14 residues. V was shortened by 2 bases and J by 3 bases, with 11 bases between the two germline ends. This CDR3 reads CASSEQGLGYEQYF. DNA of the CDR3: TGTGCCAGCAGTGAACAGGGGCTTGGCTACGAGCAGTACTTC.

This clonotype has a single count. The chain is built from TRBV4-1 and TRBJ1-4; maybe TRBD1 (5 bases). V dropped 2 bases and J dropped 2 bases, with 9 bases sitting between them. Germline V gene sequence: CDR1 MGHRA, CDR2 YSYEKL. This CDR3 is built from 15 residues. CDR3 sequence reads: CASSQRPGTNEKLFF. DNA for the CDR3: TGCGCCAGCAGCCAACGCCCAGGGACTAATGAAAAACTGTTTTTT.

The chain employs TRBV2 and TRBJ2-1, with D perhaps matching TRBD1 or TRBD2 (5 bases each). The germline V gene has CDR1 SNHLY and CDR2 FYNNEI. V was cut by 3 bases and J by 3 bases, with 15 bases left in between. The CDR3 has 16 amino acids. CDR3 region: CASSDKIGTLYNEQFF. The CDR3 DNA sequence: TGTGCCAGCAGTGATAAAATAGGGACCCTCTACAATGAGCAGTTCTTC.

The chain links TRBV5-4 to TRBJ1-4; D is uncertain. Trimming took off 4 bases at V and 8 bases at J, with 12 bases between the two ends. From germline, CDR1 is SGHNT and CDR2 YYREEE (reference sequence). The CDR3 has 13 amino acids. The CDR3 here is CASSETSVEKLFF. In nucleotides, the CDR3 is TGTGCCAGCAGCGAGACCTCGGTGGAAAAACTGTTTTTT.

The chain employs TRBV11-1 and TRBJ2-5; D ambiguous. Germline lookup yields CDR1 SGHAT and CDR2 FQDESV (reference sequence). The germline V and J ends were trimmed by 5 bases and 1 base, with 8 bases remaining between them. The CDR3 has 13 amino acids. The CDR3 here is CASSLGSQETQYF. Here the CDR3 DNA reads TGTGCCAGCAGCCTCGGCTCCCAAGAGACCCAGTACTTC.

The chain combines TRBV7-9 with TRBJ2-7; 12 positions match TRBD1. Germline lookup yields CDR1 SEHNR and CDR2 FQNEAQ (reference sequence). The length of the CDR3 is 18 residues. The trim removed 1 base at V and 0 bases at J, leaving 7 bases unmatched. The CDR3 loop reads CASSLGGQGALSSYEQYV. The CDR3, as DNA: TGTGCCAGCAGCTTAGGGGGACAGGGGGCCCTGAGCTCCTACGAGCAGTACGTC.

This clonotype was seen once. The chain combines TRBV7-6 with TRBJ2-3; D is possibly TRBD1 or TRBD2 (5 bases each). The CDR3 spans 16 residues. Trimming left V 5 bases short and J 1 base short, with 16 bases between. Germline assignment: CDR1 SGHVS and CDR2 FNYEAQ. The CDR3 nucleotides are TGTGCCAGCAGCGAAGGGACCCGAGGGGGCACAGATACGCAGTATTTT. It translates to CASSEGTRGGTDTQYF.

The J gene is TRBJ1-5, the V gene TRBV7-8; D is undetermined. The CDR3 contains 14 residues. The V end lost 4 bases, the J end lost 0 bases, and 7 bases lay between the germline ends. The germline V gene has CDR1 SGHVS and CDR2 FQNEAQ. The chain's CDR3 is CASSSGDSNQPQHF. The DNA of the CDR3 is TGTGCCAGCAGCTCAGGTGATAGCAATCAGCCCCAGCATTTT.

This sequence joins TRBV12-3 or TRBV12-4 and TRBJ1-1, with a possible D match to TRBD1 (5 bases). V was clipped by 5 bases and J by 2 bases, with 18 bases between them. There are 16 residues in the CDR3. The CDR3 sequence is CASSTTVPRTNTEAFF. In DNA form, the CDR3 reads TGTGCCAGCAGTACGACAGTCCCCCGCACCAACACTGAAGCTTTCTTT.

The chain has TRBV6-1 and TRBJ1-1, with a possible D match to TRBD1 (6 bases). Trimming stripped 5 bases from V and 4 bases from J, with 11 bases between. This CDR3 contains 13 residues. Looked up from germline, CDR1 is MNHNS and CDR2 is SASEGT. The CDR3 DNA reads TGTGCCAGCAGTCAAGGGGGTAGCACTGAAGCTTTCTTT. Protein: CASSQGGSTEAFF.

The chain has TRBV6-4 and TRBJ2-1; 14 nucleotides agree with TRBD2. Germline assignment: CDR1 MRHNA and CDR2 SNTAGT. The V segment lost 3 bases and the J segment 6 bases; nucleotides outside the gene matches: 4. The CDR3 contains 16 residues. CDR3 amino acids: CASSDSGTSGSNEQFF. For the CDR3, the DNA is TGTGCCAGCAGTGATTCCGGGACTAGCGGGAGCAATGAGCAGTTCTTC.

This clonotype came up a few times. The chain uses TRBV10-3 and TRBJ1-2; D is undetermined. The V end lost 6 bases, the J end lost 7 bases, and 9 bases lay between the germline ends. This CDR3 has 11 amino acids. Germline CDR1 ENHRY, CDR2 SYGVKD. The CDR3 nucleotides read TGTGCCATCAGGGGGTCCGGTGGCTACACCTTC. Translated, it gives CAIRGSGGYTF.

The chain carries TRBV11-1 and TRBJ1-6; D not certain. CDR3 size: 14 residues. Germline CDR1 reads SGHAT; CDR2 reads FQDESV (reference sequence). With 3 bases removed from V and 7 bases from J, the gap between germline ends came to 10 bases. CDR3 loop: CASSFGEGNSPLHF. The CDR3, as DNA: TGTGCCAGCAGCTTCGGAGAAGGGAATTCACCCCTCCACTTT.

This clonotype appeared a single time. Mismatch with germline at one junction end may stem from a read error. The V and J genes are TRBV7-7 and TRBJ2-5; no firm D call. CDR1 SSHAT and CDR2 FNYEAQ come from the germline V gene (reference sequence). The CDR3 is 13 amino acids. The CDR3 nucleotides read TGTGCTAGCAGCTTAGGACCATGGGAGACCCAGTACTTC. Encoded protein: CASSLGPWETQYF.